The TCR beta chain described here comes from a study of T cells in localized non-small cell lung cancer. Assay used: immunoSEQ multiplex PCR; TCRdb lists only in-frame clones, some missing. Among approximately 140,000 clones listed, around 90% were seen once. Broader study findings: Among the top 100 tumor clones, a median around 50 appeared in adjacent lung. Highest T cell clonality was seen in uninvolved adjacent lung, surpassing that measured in tumor. Those with higher blood T cell density had longer overall survival.

Germline V lookup: CDR1 SQVTM, CDR2 ANQGSEA. V lost 5 bases to trimming and J lost 2 bases, with 7 bases between them. This CDR3 spans 11 amino acids. Notes on this clone: Its antigen is currently unknown.

The receptor was isolated from a female donor over 55 with stage I lung adenocarcinoma. The sample here was peripheral blood, taken before any cancer treatment. This chain uses TRBV29-1 with TRBJ2-7; D is unresolved. This CDR3 is CSVSTAYEQYF. CDR3 nucleotide sequence: TGCAGCGTTTCGACTGCCTACGAGCAGTACTTC.